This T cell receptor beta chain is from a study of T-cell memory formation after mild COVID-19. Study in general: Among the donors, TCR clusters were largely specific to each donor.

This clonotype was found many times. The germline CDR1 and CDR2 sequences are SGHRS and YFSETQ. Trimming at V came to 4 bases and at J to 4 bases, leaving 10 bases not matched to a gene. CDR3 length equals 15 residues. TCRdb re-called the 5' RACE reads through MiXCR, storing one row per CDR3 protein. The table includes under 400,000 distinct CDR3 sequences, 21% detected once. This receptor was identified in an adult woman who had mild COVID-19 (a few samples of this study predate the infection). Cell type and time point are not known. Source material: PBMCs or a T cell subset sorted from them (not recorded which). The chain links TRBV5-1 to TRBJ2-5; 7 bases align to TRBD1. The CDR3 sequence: CASSVKRQGRETQYF. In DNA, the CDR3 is TGCGCCAGCAGCGTGAAAAGACAGGGACGAGAGACCCAGTACTTC.